This paragraph reports one T cell receptor beta chain. The source of the sample is a study of CD8+ T cells in alopecia areata. Sequencing used cDNA as its template, made by extracting RNA and reverse transcribing it. Assay used: immunoSEQ multiplex PCR; TCRdb lists only in-frame clones, some missing. The table lists 110,000 to 150,000 clones, approximately 60% of them singletons. The CDR3 loop spans 12 amino acids. Germline V gives CDR1 SGDLS, CDR2 YYNGEE. V was clipped by 2 bases and J by 4 bases, with 6 bases between them. Sequencing was done on a sample of CD8+ T cells sorted from blood. This receptor was obtained from a human donor in good health. J is TRBJ1-2 and V is TRBV9; D is undetermined. The CDR3 DNA is TGTGCCAGCAGCGTGGGAGTCTATGGCTACACCTTC. This sequence encodes CASSVGVYGYTF.